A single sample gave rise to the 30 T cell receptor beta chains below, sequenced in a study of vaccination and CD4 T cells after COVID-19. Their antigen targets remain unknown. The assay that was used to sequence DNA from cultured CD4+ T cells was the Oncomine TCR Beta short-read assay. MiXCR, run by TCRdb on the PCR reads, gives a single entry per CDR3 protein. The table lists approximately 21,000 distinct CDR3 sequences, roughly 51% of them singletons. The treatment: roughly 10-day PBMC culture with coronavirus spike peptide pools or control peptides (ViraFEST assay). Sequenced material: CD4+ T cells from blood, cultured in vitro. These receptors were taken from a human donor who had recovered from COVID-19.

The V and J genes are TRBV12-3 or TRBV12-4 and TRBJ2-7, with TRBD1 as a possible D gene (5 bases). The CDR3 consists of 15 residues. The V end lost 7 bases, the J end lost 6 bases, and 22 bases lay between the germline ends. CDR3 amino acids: CASTRGSGWVGEQYF. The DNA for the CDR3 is TGTGCCAGCACCAGAGGTTCAGGGTGGGTCGGCGAGCAGTACTTC.

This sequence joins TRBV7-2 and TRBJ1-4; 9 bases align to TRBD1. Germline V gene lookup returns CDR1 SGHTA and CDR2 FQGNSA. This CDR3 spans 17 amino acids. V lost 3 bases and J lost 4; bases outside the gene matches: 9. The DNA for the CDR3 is TGTGCCAGCAGCTTTCGAATGGCGGGACAGGGTAATGAAAAACTGTTTTTT. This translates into CASSFRMAGQGNEKLFF.

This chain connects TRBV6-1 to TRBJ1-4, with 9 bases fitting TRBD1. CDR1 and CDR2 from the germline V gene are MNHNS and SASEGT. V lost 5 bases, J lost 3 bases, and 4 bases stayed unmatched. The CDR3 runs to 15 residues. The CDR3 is CASSRDRGANEKLFF. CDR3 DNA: TGTGCCAGCAGTCGCGACAGGGGGGCTAATGAAAAACTGTTTTTT.

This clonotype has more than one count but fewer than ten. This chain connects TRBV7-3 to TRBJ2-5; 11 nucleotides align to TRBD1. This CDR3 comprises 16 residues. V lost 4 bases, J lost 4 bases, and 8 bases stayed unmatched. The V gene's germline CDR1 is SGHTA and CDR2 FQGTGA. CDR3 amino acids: CASSSRTGGQGETQYF. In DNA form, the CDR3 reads TGTGCCAGCAGCTCGAGGACAGGGGGCCAAGGAGAGACCCAGTACTTC.

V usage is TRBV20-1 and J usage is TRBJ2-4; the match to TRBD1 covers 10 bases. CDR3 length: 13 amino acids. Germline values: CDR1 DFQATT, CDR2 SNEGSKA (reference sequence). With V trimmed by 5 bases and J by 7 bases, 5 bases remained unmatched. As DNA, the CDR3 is TGCAGTGCTGGACAGGGGGTCAGGAACATTCAGTACTTC. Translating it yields CSAGQGVRNIQYF.

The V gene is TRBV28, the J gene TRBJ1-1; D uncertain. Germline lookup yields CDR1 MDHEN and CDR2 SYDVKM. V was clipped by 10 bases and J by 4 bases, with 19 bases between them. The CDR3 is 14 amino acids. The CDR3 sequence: CATKEAAHLTEAFF. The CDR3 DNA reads TGTGCCACCAAGGAGGCAGCGCACCTCACTGAAGCTTTCTTT.

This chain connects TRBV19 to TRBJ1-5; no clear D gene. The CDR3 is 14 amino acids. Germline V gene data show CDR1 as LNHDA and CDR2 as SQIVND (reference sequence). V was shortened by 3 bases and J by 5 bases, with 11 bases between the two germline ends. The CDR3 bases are TGTGCCAGTAGTATCACATGGCAGGATCAGCCCCAGCATTTT. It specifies CASSITWQDQPQHF.

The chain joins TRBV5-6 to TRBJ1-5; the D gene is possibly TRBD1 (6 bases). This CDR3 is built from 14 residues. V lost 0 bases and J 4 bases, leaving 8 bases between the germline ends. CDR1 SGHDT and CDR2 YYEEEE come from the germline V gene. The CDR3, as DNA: TGTGCCAGCAGCTTGGGACAGGCTAATCAGCCCCAGCATTTT. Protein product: CASSLGQANQPQHF.

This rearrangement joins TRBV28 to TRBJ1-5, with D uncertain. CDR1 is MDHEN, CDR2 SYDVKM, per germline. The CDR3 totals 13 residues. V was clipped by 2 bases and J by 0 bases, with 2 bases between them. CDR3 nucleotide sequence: TGTGCCAGCAGTTTACCTAGCAATCAGCCCCAGCATTTT. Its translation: CASSLPSNQPQHF.

DNA for the CDR3: TGTGCCAGCAGTTATGCAAGACAGGGAGGTATGAACACTGAAGCTTTCTTT. This sequence encodes CASSYARQGGMNTEAFF. The chain recombines TRBV27 with TRBJ1-1, with 7 bases identical to TRBD1. Per the germline V gene, CDR1 is MNHEY and CDR2 is SMNVEV (reference sequence). V lost 4 bases, J lost 0 bases, and 11 bases stayed unmatched. This CDR3 spans 17 amino acids.

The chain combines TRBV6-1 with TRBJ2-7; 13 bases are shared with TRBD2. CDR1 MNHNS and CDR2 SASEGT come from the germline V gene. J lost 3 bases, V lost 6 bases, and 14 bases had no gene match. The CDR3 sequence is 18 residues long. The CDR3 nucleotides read TGTGCCAGCAGACGGACTAGCGGGGGCCCGCTTACCATCTACGAGCAGTACTTC. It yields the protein CASRRTSGGPLTIYEQYF.

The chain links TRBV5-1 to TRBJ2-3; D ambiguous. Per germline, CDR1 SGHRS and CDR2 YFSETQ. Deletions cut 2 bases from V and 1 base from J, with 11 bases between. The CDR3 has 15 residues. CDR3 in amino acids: CASSFSAGGTDTQYF. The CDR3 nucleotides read TGCGCCAGCAGCTTTTCGGCAGGAGGCACAGATACGCAGTATTTT.

The CDR3 is CASSKASGEAFF. CDR3 DNA sequence: TGTGCCAGCAGCAAAGCCTCGGGGGAAGCTTTCTTT. The chain couples TRBV7-8 to TRBJ1-1; D ambiguous. Germline loops: CDR1 SGHVS, CDR2 FQNEAQ. This CDR3 spans 12 amino acids. V was pared by 5 bases and J by 8 bases, with 12 bases between.

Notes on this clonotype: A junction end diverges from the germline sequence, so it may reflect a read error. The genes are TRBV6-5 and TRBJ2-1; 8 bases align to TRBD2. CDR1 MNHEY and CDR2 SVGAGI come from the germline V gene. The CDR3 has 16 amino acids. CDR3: CASSYSSGLAYNERFF. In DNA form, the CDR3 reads TGTGCCAGCAGTTACTCGAGTGGACTAGCCTACAATGAGCGGTTCTTC.

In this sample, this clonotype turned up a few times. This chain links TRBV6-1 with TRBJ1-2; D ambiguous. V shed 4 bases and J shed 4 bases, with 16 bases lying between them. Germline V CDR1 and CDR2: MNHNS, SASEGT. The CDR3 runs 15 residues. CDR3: CASSVVSADLYGYTF. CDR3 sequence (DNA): TGTGCCAGCAGTGTAGTGTCGGCTGATCTCTATGGCTACACCTTC.

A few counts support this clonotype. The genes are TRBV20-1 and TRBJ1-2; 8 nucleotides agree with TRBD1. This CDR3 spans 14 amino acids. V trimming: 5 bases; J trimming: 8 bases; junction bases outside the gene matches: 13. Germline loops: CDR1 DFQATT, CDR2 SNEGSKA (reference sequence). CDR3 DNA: TGCAGTGCTCGACTTCGAACAGGGGGAAAGGGCTACACCTTC. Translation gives CSARLRTGGKGYTF.

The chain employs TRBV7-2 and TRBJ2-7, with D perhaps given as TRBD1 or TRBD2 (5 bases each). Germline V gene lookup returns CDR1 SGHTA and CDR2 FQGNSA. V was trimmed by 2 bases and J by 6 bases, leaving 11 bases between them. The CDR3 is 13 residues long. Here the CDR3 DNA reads TGTGCCAGCAGCTTACTCCTAGGGACCGAGCAGTACTTC. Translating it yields CASSLLLGTEQYF.

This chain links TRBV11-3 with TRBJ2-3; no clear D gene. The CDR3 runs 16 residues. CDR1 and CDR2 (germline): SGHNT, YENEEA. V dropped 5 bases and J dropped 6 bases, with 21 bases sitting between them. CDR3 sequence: CASSAPLGLTGDTQYF. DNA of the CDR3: TGTGCCAGCAGCGCCCCACTCGGCCTGACGGGTGATACGCAGTATTTT.

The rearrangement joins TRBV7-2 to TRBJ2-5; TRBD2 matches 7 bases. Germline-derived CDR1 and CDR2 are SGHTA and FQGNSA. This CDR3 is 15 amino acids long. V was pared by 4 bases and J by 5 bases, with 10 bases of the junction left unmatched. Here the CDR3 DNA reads TGTGCCAGCAGCTCACGGCCGACTAGCATGGAGACCCAGTACTTC. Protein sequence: CASSSRPTSMETQYF.

This CDR3 is CSARVTAFDTGYGYTF. In DNA form, the CDR3 reads TGCAGTGCTAGAGTGACAGCCTTCGATACGGGATATGGCTACACCTTC. The rearrangement joins TRBV20-1 to TRBJ1-2; D is possibly TRBD1 (5 bases). Between the trimmed V and J ends, which lost 1 base and 5 bases, there was a span of 20 bases. This CDR3 region has 16 residues. Germline lookup yields CDR1 DFQATT and CDR2 SNEGSKA (reference sequence).

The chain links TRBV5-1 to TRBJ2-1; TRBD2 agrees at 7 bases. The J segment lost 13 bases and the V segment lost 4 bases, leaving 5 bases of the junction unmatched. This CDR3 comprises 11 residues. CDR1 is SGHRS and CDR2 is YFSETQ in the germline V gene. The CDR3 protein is CASSAGTTQFF. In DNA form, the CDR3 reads TGCGCCAGCAGCGCCGGGACTACCCAGTTCTTC.

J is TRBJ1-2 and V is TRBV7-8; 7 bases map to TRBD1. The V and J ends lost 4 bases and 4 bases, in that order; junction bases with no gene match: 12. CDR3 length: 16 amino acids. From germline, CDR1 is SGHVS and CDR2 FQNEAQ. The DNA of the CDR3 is TGTGCCAGCAGCTCCCGGGACAGCTTCAACTCCTATGGCTACACCTTC. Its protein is CASSSRDSFNSYGYTF. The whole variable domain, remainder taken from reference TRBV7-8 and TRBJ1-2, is GAGVSQSPRYKVAKRGQDVALRCDPISGHVSLFWYQQALGQGPEFLTYFQNEAQLDKSGLPSDRFFAERPEGSVSTLKIQRTQQEDSAVYLCASSSRDSFNSYGYTFGSGTRLTVV.

The DNA of the CDR3 is TGTGCCAGCAGTTTAACCCCCAACACCGGGGAGCTGTTTTTT. This codes for CASSLTPNTGELFF. This chain uses TRBV28 with TRBJ2-2; D gene unclear. The CDR3 consists of 14 residues. CDR1 MDHEN and CDR2 SYDVKM come from the germline V gene. Trimming cost V 2 bases and J 2 bases, with 6 bases left between them.

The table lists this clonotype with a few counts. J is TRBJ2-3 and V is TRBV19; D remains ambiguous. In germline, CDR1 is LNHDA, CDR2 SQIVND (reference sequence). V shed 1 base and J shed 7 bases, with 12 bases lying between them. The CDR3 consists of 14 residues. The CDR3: CASSIVLGQYTQYF. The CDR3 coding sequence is TGTGCCAGTAGTATAGTTTTAGGGCAGTATACGCAGTATTTT.

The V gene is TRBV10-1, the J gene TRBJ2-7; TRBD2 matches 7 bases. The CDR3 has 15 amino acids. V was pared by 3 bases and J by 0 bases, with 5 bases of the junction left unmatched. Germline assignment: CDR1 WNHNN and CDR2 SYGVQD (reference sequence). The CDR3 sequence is CASSEGDYSSYEQYF. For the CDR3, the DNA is TGCGCCAGCAGTGAAGGGGACTACAGCTCCTACGAGCAGTACTTC.

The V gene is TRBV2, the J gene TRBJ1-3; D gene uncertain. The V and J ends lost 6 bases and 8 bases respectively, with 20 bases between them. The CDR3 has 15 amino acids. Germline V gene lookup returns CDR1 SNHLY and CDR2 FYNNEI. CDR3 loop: CASRPDLHTVYTIYF. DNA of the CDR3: TGTGCCAGCAGACCGGACCTCCACACGGTATACACCATATATTTT. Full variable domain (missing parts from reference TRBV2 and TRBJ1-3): EPEVTQTPSHQVTQMGQEVILRCVPISNHLYFYWYRQILGQKVEFLVSFYNNEISEKSEIFDDQFSVERPDGSNFTLKIRSTKLEDSAMYFCASRPDLHTVYTIYFGEGSWLTVV.

Written as DNA, the CDR3 is TGTGCCAGCAGCCAAGATGAGGGCAGGGGCCGGAAGTACTTC. Translating it yields CASSQDEGRGRKYF. The chain uses TRBV3-1 and TRBJ2-4; a possible D gene is TRBD1 (6 bases). Germline values: CDR1 LGHDT, CDR2 YNNKEL (reference sequence). This CDR3 spans 14 amino acids. The V and J ends lost 0 bases and 14 bases respectively, with 17 bases between them.

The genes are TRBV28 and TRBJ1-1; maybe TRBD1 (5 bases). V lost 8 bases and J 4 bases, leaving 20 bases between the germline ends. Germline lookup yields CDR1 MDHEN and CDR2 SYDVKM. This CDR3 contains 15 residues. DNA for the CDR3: TGTGCCAGCGGATCCGGACGGGGCCTCTCCACTGAAGCTTTCTTT. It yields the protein CASGSGRGLSTEAFF.

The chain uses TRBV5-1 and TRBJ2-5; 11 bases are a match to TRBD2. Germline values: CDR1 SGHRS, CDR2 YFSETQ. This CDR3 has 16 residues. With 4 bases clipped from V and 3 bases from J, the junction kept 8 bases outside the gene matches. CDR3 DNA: TGCGCCAGCAGCCCGTCGACTAGCGGGGCGAAAGAGACCCAGTACTTC. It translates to CASSPSTSGAKETQYF.

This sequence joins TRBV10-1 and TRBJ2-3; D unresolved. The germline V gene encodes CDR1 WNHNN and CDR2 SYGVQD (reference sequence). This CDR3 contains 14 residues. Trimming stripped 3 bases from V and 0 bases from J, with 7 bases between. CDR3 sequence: CASSDTSSTDTQYF. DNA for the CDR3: TGCGCCAGCAGTGACACTTCTAGCACAGATACGCAGTATTTT.